These T cell receptor beta chains were read from a single sample in a study of high-grade serous ovarian cancer treatment subgroups. Generated by immunoSEQ multiplex PCR, the TCRdb table keeps only in-frame clones and is missing some. The sample records more than 3,500 clones, approximately 76% being singletons. The sample was tumor tissue. The source of these receptors is a human donor with high-grade serous ovarian cancer. Each CDR3 is given without its conserved first and last residue. A D gene is named only where the DNA matches it firmly. Clone size is given for some rows only: seen once, a few or many times, or a class if the clone is expanded.

V gene,J gene,clone size,D gene,CDR3 protein
TRBV9,TRBJ1-3,.,.,ASSALPSGTIY
TRBV7-2,TRBJ2-5,.,.,ASSLRGGPEETQY
TRBV30,TRBJ2-5,once,TRBD1,AWSGATGGALGETQY
TRBV5-1,TRBJ1-5,once,.,ASSLEGYSNQPQH
TRBV18,TRBJ2-7,.,.,ASSPPKLLGSYEQY
TRBV6-5,TRBJ2-7,.,.,ASAGTSYEQY
TRBV29-1,TRBJ2-1,.,TRBD2,SVKSGVLYNEQF
TRBV6-4,TRBJ2-7,.,TRBD1,ASSPWKGANEQY
TRBV5-6,TRBJ1-1,once,.,ASSFDADTEAF
TRBV5-4,TRBJ2-7,.,TRBD1,ASSTDRGPYEQY
TRBV15,TRBJ2-5,.,.,ATSREGVLETQY
TRBV7-3,TRBJ2-1,.,TRBD2,ASSIDPSGHNEQF
TRBV7-7,TRBJ2-1,.,.,ASSPDPEISEQF
TRBV10-3,TRBJ2-7,.,.,AIKGSNSYEQY
TRBV7-3,TRBJ1-1,.,.,ASSFSVNTEAF
TRBV6-5,TRBJ1-2,once,.,ASTTIGRSHGYT
TRBV30,TRBJ1-3,.,TRBD1,AWSGYEGAHRNTIY
TRBV2,TRBJ1-1,.,TRBD1,ATRAQGAVTEAF
TRBV6-5,TRBJ2-5,.,.,ASSGPNQETQY
TRBV30,TRBJ1-4,.,TRBD1,AWSGTGGNEKLF
TRBV4-3,TRBJ2-1,.,.,ASSQDGAEQF
TRBV7-6,TRBJ1-6,.,.,ASSSWTNSPLH
TRBV5-5,TRBJ2-2,.,.,ASSLVGPGELF
TRBV5-1,TRBJ1-3,.,.,ASSPDVRSGNTIY
TRBV29-1,TRBJ2-4,.,TRBD2,SALLAGDGAKNIQY
TRBV27,TRBJ1-1,.,.,ASSLGSNTEAF
TRBV29-1,TRBJ1-2,.,TRBD1,SVQGGLLGYGYT
TRBV6-1,TRBJ2-7,.,TRBD2,ASSEGGTSGSYEQY
TRBV9,TRBJ1-1,.,.,ASSVGGTHTEAF
TRBV6-5,TRBJ2-1,.,.,ASSVAGEGANEQF
TRBV4-1,TRBJ2-7,.,TRBD2,ASSWTSGDYEQY
TRBV5-1,TRBJ1-4,few,.,ASSFENEKLF
TRBV27,TRBJ2-1,.,TRBD2,ASRPGLAGGSVNEQF
TRBV2,TRBJ2-7,.,TRBD2,ALGGRADEQY
TRBV7-2,TRBJ2-1,.,TRBD2,ASSSFLLAGGGNEQF
TRBV30,TRBJ1-2,once,.,AWSHGGTYGYT
TRBV19,TRBJ1-5,.,TRBD1,ASSVRGRGDYSNQPQH
TRBV9,TRBJ2-3,.,TRBD2,ASTRAGGNTDTQY
TRBV6-5,.,.,.,ASSSVYEQY
TRBV9,TRBJ2-1,.,.,ASSGRAGVLDEQF
TRBV2,TRBJ1-4,.,.,ASSEALGAGRLF
TRBV5-1,TRBJ1-2,few,.,ASSPMTQDYGYT
TRBV30,TRBJ1-3,.,.,AWSPRQASGNTIY
TRBV10-3,TRBJ1-2,.,TRBD1,AISAQGAQSGYT